This T cell receptor beta chain was recovered during a study of blood T cell repertoires in COVID-19. Germline values: CDR1 MNHEY, CDR2 SVGAGI. CDR3 size: 14 residues. The V and J ends lost 8 bases and 3 bases respectively, with 13 bases between them. Only in-frame clones appear in the TCRdb table, and some are missing; sequencing was by immunoSEQ multiplex PCR. The data show over 65,000 clones, approximately 90% seen once. The TCR comes from a woman between 55 and 75 years old with acute or convalescent COVID-19. This rearrangement joins TRBV6-5 to TRBJ2-2; a weak D match, TRBD1 (5 bases). Sequences were obtained from peripheral blood. The CDR3 is CASQRDSYTGELFF. The DNA for the CDR3 is TGTGCCAGCCAGAGAGACAGCTACACCGGGGAGCTGTTTTTT.